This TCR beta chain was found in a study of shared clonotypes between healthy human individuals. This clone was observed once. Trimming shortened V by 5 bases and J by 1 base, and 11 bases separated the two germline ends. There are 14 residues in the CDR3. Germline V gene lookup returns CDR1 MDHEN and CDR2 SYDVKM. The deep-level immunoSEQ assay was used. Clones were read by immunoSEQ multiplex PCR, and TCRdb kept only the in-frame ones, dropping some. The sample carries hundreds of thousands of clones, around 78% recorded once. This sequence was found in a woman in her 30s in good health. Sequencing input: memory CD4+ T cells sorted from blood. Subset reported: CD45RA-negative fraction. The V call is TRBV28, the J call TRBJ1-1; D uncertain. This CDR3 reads CASSIPQENTEAFF. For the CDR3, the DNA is TGTGCCAGCAGTATCCCCCAAGAGAACACTGAAGCTTTCTTT.